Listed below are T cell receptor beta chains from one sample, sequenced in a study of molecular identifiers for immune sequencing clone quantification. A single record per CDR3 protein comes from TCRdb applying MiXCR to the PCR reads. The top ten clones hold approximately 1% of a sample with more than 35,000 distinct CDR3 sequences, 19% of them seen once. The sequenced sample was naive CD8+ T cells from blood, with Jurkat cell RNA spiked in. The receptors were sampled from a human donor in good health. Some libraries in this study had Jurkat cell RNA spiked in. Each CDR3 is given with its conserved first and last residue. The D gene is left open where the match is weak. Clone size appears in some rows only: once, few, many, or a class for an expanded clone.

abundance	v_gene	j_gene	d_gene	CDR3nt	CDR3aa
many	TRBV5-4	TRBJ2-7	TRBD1	TGTGCCAGCAGCCTATACGGGACAGGCACCTACGAGCAGTACTTC	CASSLYGTGTYEQYF
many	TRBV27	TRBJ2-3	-	TGTGCCAGCAGTTTTCGAGCGGAGCACACAGATACGCAGTATTTT	CASSFRAEHTDTQYF
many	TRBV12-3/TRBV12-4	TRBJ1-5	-	TGTGCCAGCAGGGGGGGATGGGGGGACAATCAGCCCCAGCATTTT	CASRGGWGDNQPQHF
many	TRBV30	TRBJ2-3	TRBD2	TGTGCCTGGAGTGTAACGGGGGGGGGCCTAGATACGCAGTATTTT	CAWSVTGGGLDTQYF
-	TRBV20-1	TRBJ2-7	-	TGCGGTGCTAGTGGGGGGACTCCTACCTACGAGCAGTACTTC	CGASGGTPTYEQYF
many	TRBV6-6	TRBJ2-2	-	TGTGCCAGCAGTTACTCCCTAGGGGGGAACGCCGGGGAGCTGTTTTTT	CASSYSLGGNAGELFF
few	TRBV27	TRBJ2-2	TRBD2	TGTGCCAGCAGGGGGACTAGCCTTGGTGGGGAGCTGTTTTTT	CASRGTSLGGELFF
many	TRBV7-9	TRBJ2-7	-	TGTGCCAGCAGCTTAGTAGGGGACGACGAGCAGTACTTC	CASSLVGDDEQYF
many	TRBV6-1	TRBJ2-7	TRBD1	TGTGCCAGTGGGACAGGGAATGAGCAGTACTTC	CASGTGNEQYF
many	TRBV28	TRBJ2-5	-	TGTGCCAGCAGCTCACAACCGGGACCTCTAAAAGAGACCCAGTACTTC	CASSSQPGPLKETQYF
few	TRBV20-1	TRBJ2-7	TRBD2	TGCAGTGCCCCGAGGCGGGAGCTATCCTACGAGCAGTACTTC	CSAPRRELSYEQYF
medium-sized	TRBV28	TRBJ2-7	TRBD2	TGTGCCAGCAGTTTGCCCGCGGGAGCAGACGACGAGCAGTACTTC	CASSLPAGADDEQYF
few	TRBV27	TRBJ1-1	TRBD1	TGTGCCAGCAGTAGCCTGGTAGGACAGGGTTCAGCTTTCTTT	CASSSLVGQGSAFF
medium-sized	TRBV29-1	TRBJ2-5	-	TGCAGCGTCCCAAGGCCTTTCCCGAAAGAGACCCAGTACTTC	CSVPRPFPKETQYF
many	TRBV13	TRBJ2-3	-	TGTGCCAGCAGCTTACCAGCTGGGGTCGACAACTTTCCAACTAGCACAGATACGCAGTATTTT	CASSLPAGVDNFPTSTDTQYF
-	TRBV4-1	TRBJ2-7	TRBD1	TGCGCCAGCAGCCAAGTCTCGGACAGGACCTACGAGCAGTACTTC	CASSQVSDRTYEQYF
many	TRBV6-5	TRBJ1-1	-	TGTGCCAGCAGTTACCTGCAGGGTCGTGAAGCTTTCTTT	CASSYLQGREAFF
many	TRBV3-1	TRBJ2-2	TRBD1	TGTGCCAGCAGCCATCTATGGGGACAGGGCGCCGGGGAGCTGTTTTTT	CASSHLWGQGAGELFF
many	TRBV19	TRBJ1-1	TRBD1	TGTGCCAGTAGTGTCGGGACAGGGATAATGAACACTGAAGCTTTCTTT	CASSVGTGIMNTEAFF
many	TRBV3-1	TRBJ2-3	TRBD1	TGTGCCAGCAGCCAGAAGGACAGGGCAACAGATACGCAGTATTTT	CASSQKDRATDTQYF
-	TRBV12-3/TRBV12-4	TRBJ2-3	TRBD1	TGTGCCATCATCAGACAGGGGTTCCCAGGTACGCAGTATTTT	CAIIRQGFPGTQYF
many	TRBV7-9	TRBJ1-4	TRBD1	TGTGCCAGCAGCTTAGCTCGGACAGGGGGGCTTGAAAAACTGTTTTTT	CASSLARTGGLEKLFF
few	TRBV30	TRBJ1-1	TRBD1	TGTGCCTGGAGTACCCGTGACAGGGTTTGGACTGAAGCTTTCTTT	CAWSTRDRVWTEAFF
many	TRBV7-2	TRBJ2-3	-	TGTGCCAGCAGCTTAGAACCTAGCACAGATACGCAGTATTTT	CASSLEPSTDTQYF
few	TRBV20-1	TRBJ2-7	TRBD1	TGCAGTGCTAGAGCGGGACAGTCCTACGAGCAGTACTTC	CSARAGQSYEQYF
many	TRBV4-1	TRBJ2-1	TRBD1	TGCGCCAGCAGTATACCTGGACAGGGTTTGAATGAGCAGTTCTTC	CASSIPGQGLNEQFF
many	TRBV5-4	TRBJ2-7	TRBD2	TGTGCCAGCAGCTTGAGCGGGAGTCCCGACGAGCAGTACTTC	CASSLSGSPDEQYF
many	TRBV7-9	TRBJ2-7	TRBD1	TGTGCCAGCAGCCCCGAGGACAGGAACTCCTACGAGCAGTACTTC	CASSPEDRNSYEQYF
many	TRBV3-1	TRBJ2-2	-	TGTGCCAGCAGCCAAGGTCTGGGAGTGGGTGTCACCGGGGAGCTGTTTTTT	CASSQGLGVGVTGELFF
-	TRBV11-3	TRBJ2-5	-	TGTGCCAGCAGCTCCTACAACCAAGAGGCCCAGTACTTC	CASSSYNQEAQYF
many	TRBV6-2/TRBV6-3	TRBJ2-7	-	TGTGCCAGCGGGTACACAGGGTTGGGCGAGCAGTACTTC	CASGYTGLGEQYF
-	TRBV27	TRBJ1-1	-	TGTGCCGGCAGTTTAATGAGGGACAAGAACACTGAAGCTTTCTTT	CAGSLMRDKNTEAFF
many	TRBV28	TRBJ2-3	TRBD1	TGTGCCAGCAGTCGACAGGGGGACACAGATACGCAGTATTTT	CASSRQGDTDTQYF
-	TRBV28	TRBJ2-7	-	TGTGCCAGCAGTTTAGAACAGGGAGGCTCCTACGAGCAGTACTTC	CASSLEQGGSYEQYF
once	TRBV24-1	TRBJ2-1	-	TGTGCCACCAGTGACTCAGACCCTTACAATGAGCAGTTCTTC	CATSDSDPYNEQFF
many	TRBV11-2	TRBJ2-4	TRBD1	TGTGCCAGCAGCTCTCCGTTGACAGGGTTGACGATTGGTGGGCAGTACTTC	CASSSPLTGLTIGGQYF
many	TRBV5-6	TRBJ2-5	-	TGTGCCAGCAGCCACCCCAGACAGGACCAAGAGACCCAGTACTTC	CASSHPRQDQETQYF
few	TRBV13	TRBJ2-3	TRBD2	TGTGCCAGCAGCTCCCCTTCAAGCGGGGGGTCCCGCACAGATACGCAGTATTTT	CASSSPSSGGSRTDTQYF
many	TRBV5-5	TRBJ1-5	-	TGTGCCAGCAGCTTGGGCGTGCCAGGGTACAATCAGCCCCAGCATTTT	CASSLGVPGYNQPQHF
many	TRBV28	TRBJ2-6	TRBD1	TGTGCCAGCAGTTTCGCGCCCAGGGGACAGAGCTACTCTGGGGCCAACGTCCTGACTTTC	CASSFAPRGQSYSGANVLTF
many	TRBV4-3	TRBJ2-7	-	TGCGCCAGCAGCCAAGGTCAGGCCTCCTACGAGCAGTACTTC	CASSQGQASYEQYF
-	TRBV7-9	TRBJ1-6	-	TGTGCCAGCAGCTTAGGGACCTCACCCCTCCACTTT	CASSLGTSPLHF
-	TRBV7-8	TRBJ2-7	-	TGTGCCAGCAGCTTAACACTCTACGAGCAGTACTTC	CASSLTLYEQYF
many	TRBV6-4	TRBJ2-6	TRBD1	TGTGCCAGTGGGACAGGGGACTTCTCTGGGGCCAACGTCCTGACTTTC	CASGTGDFSGANVLTF
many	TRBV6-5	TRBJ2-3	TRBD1	TGTGCCAGCAGCAAAGGGACAGGGAGCACAGATACGCAGTATTTT	CASSKGTGSTDTQYF
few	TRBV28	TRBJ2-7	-	TGTGCCAGCAGTCGCCCAGGGGCGGGAACCTACGAGCAGTACTTC	CASSRPGAGTYEQYF
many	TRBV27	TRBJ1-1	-	TGTGCCAGCAGTTTCGGCAGGGGCGATGAAGCTTTCTTT	CASSFGRGDEAFF
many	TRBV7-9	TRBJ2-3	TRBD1	TGTGCCAGCCAGGGGGAAAGCACAGATACGCAGTATTTT	CASQGESTDTQYF
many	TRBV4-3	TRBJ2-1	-	TGCGCCAGCAGCCAAGAAAACCTAGTCGGGGCAGAGCAGTTCTTC	CASSQENLVGAEQFF
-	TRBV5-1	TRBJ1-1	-	TGCGCCAGCAGCTTGATAAGGGGGGACACTGAAGCTTTCTTT	CASSLIRGDTEAFF
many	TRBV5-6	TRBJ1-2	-	TGTGCCAGCAGCTTGGATCTATCAGGGGCCATTAACTATGGCTACACCTTC	CASSLDLSGAINYGYTF
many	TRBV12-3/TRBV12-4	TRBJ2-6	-	TGTGCCAGCAGAAAACCCGACAGATCCTCTGGGGCCAACGTCCTGACTTTC	CASRKPDRSSGANVLTF
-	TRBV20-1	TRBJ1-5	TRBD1	TGCAGTGCTAGGGAGTGGACAGGGGGCAGTCAGCCCCAGCATTTT	CSAREWTGGSQPQHF
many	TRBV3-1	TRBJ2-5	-	TGTGCCAGCAGCCAAGAGTTGCCATGGGAGACCCAGTACTTC	CASSQELPWETQYF
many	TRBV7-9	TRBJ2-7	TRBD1	TGTGCCAGCACTGCCGGGGACAGGGGTCCCTACGAGCAGTACTTC	CASTAGDRGPYEQYF